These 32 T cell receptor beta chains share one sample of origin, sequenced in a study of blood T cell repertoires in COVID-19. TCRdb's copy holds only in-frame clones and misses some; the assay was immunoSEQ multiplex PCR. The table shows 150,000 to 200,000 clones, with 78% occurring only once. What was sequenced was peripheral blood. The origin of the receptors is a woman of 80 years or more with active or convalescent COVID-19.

CDR3 DNA: TGCAGTGCTAGTCCCGACAGGGGCACAGATACGCAGTATTTT. It codes for CSASPDRGTDTQYF. V gene TRBV20-1 combines with J gene TRBJ2-3; TRBD1 matches at 7 bases. Germline assignment: CDR1 DFQATT and CDR2 SNEGSKA (reference sequence). V was pared by 3 bases and J by 1 base, with 4 bases of the junction left unmatched. The CDR3 runs 14 residues.

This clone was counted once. The DNA for the CDR3 is TGTGCCACCAGCAGAGATAGGGACAGGGCAGACGGCTACACCTTC. It encodes CATSRDRDRADGYTF. This sequence joins TRBV15 and TRBJ1-2, with 9 positions matching TRBD1. The ends lost 0 bases at V and 8 bases at J; junction bases unmatched: 7. CDR1 is LNHNV, CDR2 YYDKDF, per germline (reference sequence). The CDR3 covers 15 residues.

The CDR3 nucleotides are TGTGCCAGCAGCCGGACGGGACTAGCGGGAGAGACCCAGTACTTC. Translation gives CASSRTGLAGETQYF. The V gene is TRBV7-7, the J gene TRBJ2-5; TRBD2 matches at 12 bases. This CDR3 is built from 15 residues. The germline V gene has CDR1 SSHAT and CDR2 FNYEAQ (reference sequence). Unmatched junction bases numbered 5, after V lost 5 bases and J lost 4 bases.

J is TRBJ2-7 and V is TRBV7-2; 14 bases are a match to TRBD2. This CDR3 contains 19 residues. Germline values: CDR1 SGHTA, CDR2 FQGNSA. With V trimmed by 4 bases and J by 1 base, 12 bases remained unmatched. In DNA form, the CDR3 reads TGTGCCAGCAGCTCAAGGACTAGCGGGGGGAGGAGTTTGTCCTACGAGCAGTACTTC. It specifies CASSSRTSGGRSLSYEQYF.

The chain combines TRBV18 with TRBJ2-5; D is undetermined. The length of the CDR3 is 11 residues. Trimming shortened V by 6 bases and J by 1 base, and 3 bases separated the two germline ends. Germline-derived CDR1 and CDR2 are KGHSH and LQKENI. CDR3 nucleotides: TGTGCCAGCTCTCTCCAAGAGACCCAGTACTTC. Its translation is CASSLQETQYF.

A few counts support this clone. The CDR3 here is CASSPHRGSTDTQYF. The CDR3 DNA is TGTGCCAGTAGTCCCCACAGGGGCAGCACAGATACGCAGTATTTT. The chain uses TRBV19 and TRBJ2-3; 7 bases align to TRBD1. Looked up from germline, CDR1 is LNHDA and CDR2 is SQIVND (reference sequence). V lost 5 bases to trimming and J lost 0 bases; unmatched junction nucleotides: 5. This CDR3 region has 15 residues.

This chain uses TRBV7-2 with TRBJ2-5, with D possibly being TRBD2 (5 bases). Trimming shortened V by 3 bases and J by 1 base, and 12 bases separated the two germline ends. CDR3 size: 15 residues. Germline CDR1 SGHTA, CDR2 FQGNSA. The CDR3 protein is CASSFQSGFQETQYF. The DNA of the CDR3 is TGTGCCAGCAGCTTTCAGTCGGGATTCCAAGAGACCCAGTACTTC. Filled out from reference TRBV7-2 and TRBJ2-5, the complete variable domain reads GAGVSQSPSNKVTEKGKDVELRCDPISGHTALYWYRQSLGQGLEFLIYFQGNSAPDKSGLPSDRFSAERTGGSVSTLTIQRTQQEDSAVYLCASSFQSGFQETQYFGPGTRLLVL.

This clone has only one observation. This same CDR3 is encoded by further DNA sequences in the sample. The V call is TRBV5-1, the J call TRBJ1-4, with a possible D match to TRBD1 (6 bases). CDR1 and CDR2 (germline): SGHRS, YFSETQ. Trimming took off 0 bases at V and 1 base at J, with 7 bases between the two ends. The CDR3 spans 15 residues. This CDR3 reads CASSLVGGTNEKLFF. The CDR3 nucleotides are TGCGCCAGCAGCTTGGTAGGGGGAACTAATGAAAAACTGTTTTTT.

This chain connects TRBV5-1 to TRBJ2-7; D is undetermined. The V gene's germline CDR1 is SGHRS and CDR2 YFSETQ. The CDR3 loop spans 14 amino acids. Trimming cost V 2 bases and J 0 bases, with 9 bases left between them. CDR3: CASSFDTSSYEQYF. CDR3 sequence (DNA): TGCGCCAGCAGCTTCGACACGAGCTCCTACGAGCAGTACTTC.

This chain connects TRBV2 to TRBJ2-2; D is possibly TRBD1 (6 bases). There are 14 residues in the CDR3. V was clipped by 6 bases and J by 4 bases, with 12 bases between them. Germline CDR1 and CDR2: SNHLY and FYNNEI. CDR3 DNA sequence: TGTGCCAGCAGATGGCAGGGGCGCACCGGGGAGCTGTTTTTT. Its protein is CASRWQGRTGELFF.

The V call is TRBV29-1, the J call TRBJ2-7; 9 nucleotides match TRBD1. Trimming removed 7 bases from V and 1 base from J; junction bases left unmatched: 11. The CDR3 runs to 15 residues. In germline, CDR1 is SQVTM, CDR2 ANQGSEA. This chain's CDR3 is CSAKGVGTGSYEQYF. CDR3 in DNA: TGCAGCGCAAAGGGGGTCGGGACAGGGTCCTACGAGCAGTACTTC.

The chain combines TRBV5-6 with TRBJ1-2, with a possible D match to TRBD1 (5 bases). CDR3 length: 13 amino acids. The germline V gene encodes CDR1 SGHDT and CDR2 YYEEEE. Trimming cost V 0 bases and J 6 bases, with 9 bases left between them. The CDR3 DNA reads TGTGCCAGCAGCTTGGCCCGGGGGGATGGCTACACCTTC. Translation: CASSLARGDGYTF.

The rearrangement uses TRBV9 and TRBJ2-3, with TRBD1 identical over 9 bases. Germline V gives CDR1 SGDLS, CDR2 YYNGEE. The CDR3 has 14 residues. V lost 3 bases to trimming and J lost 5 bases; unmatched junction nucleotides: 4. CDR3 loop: CASSETGGLDTQYF. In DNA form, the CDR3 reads TGTGCCAGCAGCGAAACAGGGGGCTTAGATACGCAGTATTTT.

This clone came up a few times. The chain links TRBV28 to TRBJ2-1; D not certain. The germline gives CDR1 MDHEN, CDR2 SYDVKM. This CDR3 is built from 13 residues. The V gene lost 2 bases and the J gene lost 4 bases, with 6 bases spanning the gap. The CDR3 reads CASSLISYNEQFF. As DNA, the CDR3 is TGTGCCAGCAGTTTAATATCTTACAATGAGCAGTTCTTC.

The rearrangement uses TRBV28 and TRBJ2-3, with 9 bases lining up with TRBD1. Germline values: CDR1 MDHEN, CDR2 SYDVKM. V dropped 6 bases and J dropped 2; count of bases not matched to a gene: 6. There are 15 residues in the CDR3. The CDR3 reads CASRPTGGLTDTQYF. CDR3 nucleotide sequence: TGTGCCAGCAGACCGACAGGGGGGCTCACAGATACGCAGTATTTT.

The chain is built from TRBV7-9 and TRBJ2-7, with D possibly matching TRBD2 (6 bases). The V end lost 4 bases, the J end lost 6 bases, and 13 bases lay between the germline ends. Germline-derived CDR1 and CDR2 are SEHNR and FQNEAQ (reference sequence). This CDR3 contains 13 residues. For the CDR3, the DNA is TGTGCCAGCAGCTCCGGTGGGGGGATCGAGCAGTACTTC. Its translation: CASSSGGGIEQYF.

CDR3 in DNA: TGTGCCAGTATCCGTACGGGGTTGACCGGGGAGCTGTTTTTT. Protein: CASIRTGLTGELFF. The chain recombines TRBV5-8 with TRBJ2-2; weak D call: TRBD2 (5 bases). CDR1 and CDR2 (germline): SGHTS, YDEGEE. V gave up 8 bases and J gave up 5 bases, with 16 bases separating them. The CDR3 length is 14 residues.

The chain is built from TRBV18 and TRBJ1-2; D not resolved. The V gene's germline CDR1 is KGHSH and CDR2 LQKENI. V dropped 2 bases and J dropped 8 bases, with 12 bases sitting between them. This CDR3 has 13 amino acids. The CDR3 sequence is CASSPMRLWGYTF. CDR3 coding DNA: TGTGCCAGCTCACCAATGCGTCTGTGGGGCTACACCTTC. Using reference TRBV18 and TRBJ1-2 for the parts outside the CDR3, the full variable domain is NAGVMQNPRHLVRRRGQEARLRCSPMKGHSHVYWYRQLPEEGLKFMVYLQKENIIDESGMPKERFSAEFPKEGPSILRIQQVVRGDSAAYFCASSPMRLWGYTFGSGTRLTVV.

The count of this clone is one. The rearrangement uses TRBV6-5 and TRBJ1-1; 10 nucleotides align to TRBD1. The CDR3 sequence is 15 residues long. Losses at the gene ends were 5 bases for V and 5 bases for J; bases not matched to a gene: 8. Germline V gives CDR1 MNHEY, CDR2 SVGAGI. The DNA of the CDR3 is TGTGCCAGCAGTACGATGACAGGGGGCTTAACTGAAGCTTTCTTT. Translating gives CASSTMTGGLTEAFF.

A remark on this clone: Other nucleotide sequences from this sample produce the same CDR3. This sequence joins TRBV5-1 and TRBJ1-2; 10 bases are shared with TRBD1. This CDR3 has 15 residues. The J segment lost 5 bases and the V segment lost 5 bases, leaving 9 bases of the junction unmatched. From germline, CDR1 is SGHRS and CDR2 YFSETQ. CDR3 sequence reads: CASSPDRGRGYGYTF. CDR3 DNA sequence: TGCGCCAGCAGTCCTGACAGGGGGCGCGGGTATGGCTACACCTTC.

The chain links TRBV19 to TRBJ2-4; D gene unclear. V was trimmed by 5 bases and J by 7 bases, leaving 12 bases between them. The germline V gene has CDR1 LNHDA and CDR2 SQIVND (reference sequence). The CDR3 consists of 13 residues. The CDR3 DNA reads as TGTGCCAGTAGTCCCCCGGTTTCGAACATTCAGTACTTC. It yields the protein CASSPPVSNIQYF.

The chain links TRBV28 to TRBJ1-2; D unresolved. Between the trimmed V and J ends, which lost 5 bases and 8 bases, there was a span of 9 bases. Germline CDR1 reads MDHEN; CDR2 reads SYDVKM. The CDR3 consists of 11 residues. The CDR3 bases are TGTGCCAGCAGTCGTCCCCCGGGCTACACCTTC. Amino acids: CASSRPPGYTF.

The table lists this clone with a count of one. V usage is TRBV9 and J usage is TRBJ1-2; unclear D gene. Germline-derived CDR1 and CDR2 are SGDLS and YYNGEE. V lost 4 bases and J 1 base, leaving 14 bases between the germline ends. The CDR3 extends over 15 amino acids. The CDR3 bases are TGTGCCAGCAGCCCCCTGCCATCCTATAACTATGGCTACACCTTC. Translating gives CASSPLPSYNYGYTF.

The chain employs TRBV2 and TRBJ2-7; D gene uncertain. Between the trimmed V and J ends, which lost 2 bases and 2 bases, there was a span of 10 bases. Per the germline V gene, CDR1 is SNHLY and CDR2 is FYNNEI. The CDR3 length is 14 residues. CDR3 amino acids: CASSERIATYEQYF. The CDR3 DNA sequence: TGTGCCAGCAGTGAACGGATAGCCACCTACGAGCAGTACTTC.

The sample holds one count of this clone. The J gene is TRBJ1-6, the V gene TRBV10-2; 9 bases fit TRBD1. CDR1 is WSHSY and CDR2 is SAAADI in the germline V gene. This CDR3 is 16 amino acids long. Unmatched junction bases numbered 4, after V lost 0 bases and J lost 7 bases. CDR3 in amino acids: CASSESPTGGNSPLHF. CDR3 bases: TGCGCCAGCAGTGAGTCTCCGACAGGGGGGAATTCACCCCTCCACTTT.

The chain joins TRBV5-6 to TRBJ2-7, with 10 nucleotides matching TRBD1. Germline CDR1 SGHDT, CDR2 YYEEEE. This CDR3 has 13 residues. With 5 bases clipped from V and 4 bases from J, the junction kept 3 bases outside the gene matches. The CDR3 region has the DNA TGTGCCAGCAGTTGGGACAGGGGTTACGAGCAGTACTTC. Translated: CASSWDRGYEQYF.

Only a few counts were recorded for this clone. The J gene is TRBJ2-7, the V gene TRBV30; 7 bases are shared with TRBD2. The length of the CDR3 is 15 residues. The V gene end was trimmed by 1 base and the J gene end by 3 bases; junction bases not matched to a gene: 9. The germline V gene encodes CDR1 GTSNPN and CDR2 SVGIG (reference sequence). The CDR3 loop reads CAWSAIGGGYYEQYF. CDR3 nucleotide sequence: TGTGCCTGGAGTGCTATTGGCGGGGGTTACTACGAGCAGTACTTC. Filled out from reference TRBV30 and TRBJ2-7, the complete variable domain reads SQTIHQWPATLVQPVGSPLSLECTVEGTSNPNLYWYRQAAGRGLQLLFYSVGIGQISSEVPQNLSASRPQDRQFILSSKKLLLSDSGFYLCAWSAIGGGYYEQYFGPGTRLTVT.

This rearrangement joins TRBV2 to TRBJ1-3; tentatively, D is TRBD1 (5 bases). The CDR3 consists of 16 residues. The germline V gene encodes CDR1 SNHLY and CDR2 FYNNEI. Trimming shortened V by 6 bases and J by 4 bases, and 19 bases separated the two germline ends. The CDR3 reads CASRSSGGPSGNTIYF. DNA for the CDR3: TGTGCCAGCAGAAGTTCCGGGGGACCAAGCGGAAACACCATATATTTT.

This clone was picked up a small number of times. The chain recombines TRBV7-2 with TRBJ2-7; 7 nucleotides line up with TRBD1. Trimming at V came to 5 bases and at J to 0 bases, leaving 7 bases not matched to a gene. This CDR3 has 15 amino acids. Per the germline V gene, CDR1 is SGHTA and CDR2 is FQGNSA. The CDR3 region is CASSQVGTDSYEQYF. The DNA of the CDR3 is TGTGCCAGCAGCCAAGTGGGGACAGACTCCTACGAGCAGTACTTC.

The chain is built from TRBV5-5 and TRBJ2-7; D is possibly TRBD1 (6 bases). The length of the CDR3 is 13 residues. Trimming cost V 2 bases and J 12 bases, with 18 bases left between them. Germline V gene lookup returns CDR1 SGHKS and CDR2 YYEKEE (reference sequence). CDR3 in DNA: TGTGCCAGCAGCTTCGAACCAACAGGGATCCTGTACTTC. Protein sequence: CASSFEPTGILYF.

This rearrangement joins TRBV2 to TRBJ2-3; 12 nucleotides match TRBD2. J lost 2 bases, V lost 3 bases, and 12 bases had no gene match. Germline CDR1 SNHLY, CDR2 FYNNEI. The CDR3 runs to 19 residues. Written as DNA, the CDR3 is TGTGCCAGCAGTGATGGGTGGGCTAGCGGGGGGGCACCCACAGATACGCAGTATTTT. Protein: CASSDGWASGGAPTDTQYF.

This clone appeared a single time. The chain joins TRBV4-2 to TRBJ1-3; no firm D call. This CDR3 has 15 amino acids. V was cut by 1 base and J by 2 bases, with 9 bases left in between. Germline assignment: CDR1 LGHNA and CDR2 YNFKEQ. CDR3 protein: CASSQVDNAGNTIYF. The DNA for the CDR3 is TGTGCCAGCAGCCAAGTTGACAACGCTGGAAACACCATATATTTT.